These 27 T cell receptor beta chains were sequenced from one sample in a study of blood T cell repertoires in COVID-19. Here immunoSEQ multiplex PCR was the method, and the copy in TCRdb shows in-frame clones only, minus some. In the table there are tens of thousands of clones, around 74% of which are singletons. Sequenced: peripheral blood. These receptors all stem from a man aged 65 to 79 with COVID-19, enrolled during active disease.

The CDR3 region has the DNA TGTGCCAGCAGTGATTGGACACGGGTCACAGATACGCAGTATTTT. It translates to CASSDWTRVTDTQYF. This chain links TRBV2 with TRBJ2-3; tentative D call: TRBD1 (5 bases). V was trimmed by 3 bases and J by 2 bases, leaving 12 bases between them. The CDR3 is 15 amino acids. CDR1 is SNHLY, CDR2 FYNNEI, per germline.

The rearrangement joins TRBV6-5 to TRBJ2-7, with D possibly matching TRBD2 (5 bases). The CDR3 is 13 residues long. The germline V and J ends were trimmed by 4 bases and 3 bases, with 10 bases remaining between them. Germline V lookup: CDR1 MNHEY, CDR2 SVGAGI. The CDR3 is CASSFGLFYEQYF. The CDR3 DNA sequence: TGTGCCAGCAGTTTCGGACTTTTCTACGAGCAGTACTTC.

The chain recombines TRBV28 with TRBJ1-5; a possible D gene is TRBD1 (6 bases). The V and J ends lost 6 bases and 0 bases respectively, with 21 bases between them. Germline V gives CDR1 MDHEN, CDR2 SYDVKM. The CDR3 runs 18 residues. The CDR3 loop is CASSSWGQGRYSNQPQHF. The CDR3 DNA follows: TGTGCCAGCAGCTCATGGGGGCAGGGGAGATATAGCAATCAGCCCCAGCATTTT. Full variable domain (remainder filled in from reference TRBV28 and TRBJ1-5): DVKVTQSSRYLVKRTGEKVFLECVQDMDHENMFWYRQDPGLGLRLIYFSYDVKMKEKGDIPEGYSVSREKKERFSLILESASTNQTSMYLCASSSWGQGRYSNQPQHFGDGTRLSIL.

This chain uses TRBV18 with TRBJ1-2; TRBD1 might be the D (5 bases). The V gene's germline CDR1 is KGHSH and CDR2 LQKENI. Trimming removed 2 bases at V and 7 bases at J, with 20 bases between. The CDR3 consists of 16 residues. The CDR3 coding sequence is TGTGCCAGCTCACCAAAGCCTCTCCTGCGGGGGGGTGGCTACACCTTC. This encodes CASSPKPLLRGGGYTF. Variable domain in full (rest from reference TRBV18 and TRBJ1-2): NAGVMQNPRHLVRRRGQEARLRCSPMKGHSHVYWYRQLPEEGLKFMVYLQKENIIDESGMPKERFSAEFPKEGPSILRIQQVVRGDSAAYFCASSPKPLLRGGGYTFGSGTRLTVV.

This rearrangement joins TRBV15 to TRBJ2-1, with 12 bases aligning to TRBD2. Germline values: CDR1 LNHNV, CDR2 YYDKDF (reference sequence). The trim removed 3 bases at V and 0 bases at J, leaving 6 bases unmatched. This CDR3 has 18 amino acids. CDR3 nucleotides: TGTGCCACCAGCAGTCCCTGGACTAGCGGGGACTCCTACAATGAGCAGTTCTTC. Protein product: CATSSPWTSGDSYNEQFF.

This clone was counted only a few times. The CDR3 DNA reads TGTGCCAGCAGCCCCAAAGCCTGGACAGTAAGCTCCTACGAGCAGTACTTC. It yields the protein CASSPKAWTVSSYEQYF. V is TRBV7-8 and J is TRBJ2-7, with D possibly being TRBD1 (6 bases). Germline V gene lookup returns CDR1 SGHVS and CDR2 FQNEAQ. CDR3 length: 17 residues. With 5 bases removed from V and 0 bases from J, the gap between germline ends came to 20 bases.

DNA for the CDR3: TGTGCCAGCTCACCAGGGCAGGGGGCTATCAATGAGCAGTTCTTC. Protein: CASSPGQGAINEQFF. This chain connects TRBV18 to TRBJ2-1, with 8 nucleotides matching TRBD1. CDR1 is KGHSH, CDR2 LQKENI, per germline. The CDR3 covers 15 residues. Trimming at V came to 2 bases and at J to 6 bases, leaving 6 bases not matched to a gene.

The genes are TRBV12-3 or TRBV12-4 and TRBJ2-2; D call uncertain. This CDR3 has 13 amino acids. V dropped 3 bases and J dropped 5 bases, with 7 bases sitting between them. DNA of the CDR3: TGTGCCAGCAGTTTCGGTCGTACCGGGGAGCTGTTTTTT. Translating gives CASSFGRTGELFF.

V is TRBV19 and J is TRBJ2-7, with 9 bases lining up with TRBD1. The CDR3 contains 16 residues. Germline lookup yields CDR1 LNHDA and CDR2 SQIVND (reference sequence). V gave up 4 bases and J gave up 6 bases; unmatched junction bases: 13. The DNA for the CDR3 is TGTGCCAGTAGTACCGTCCCGGGACAGGGTACTAGCGAGCAGTACTTC. This translates into CASSTVPGQGTSEQYF.

The V call is TRBV5-1, the J call TRBJ1-5, with D tentatively TRBD1 (5 bases). The CDR3 length is 15 residues. Per germline, CDR1 SGHRS and CDR2 YFSETQ. V lost 5 bases and J 6 bases, leaving 18 bases between the germline ends. This CDR3 reads CASSLGTTGGQPQHF. The CDR3 bases are TGCGCCAGCAGTCTCGGGACTACCGGTGGTCAGCCCCAGCATTTT.

This chain uses TRBV4-1 with TRBJ1-5; TRBD1 might be the D (5 bases). CDR1 MGHRA and CDR2 YSYEKL come from the germline V gene. Trimming stripped 1 base from V and 5 bases from J, with 15 bases between. The CDR3 length is 16 residues. CDR3 sequence (DNA): TGCGCCAGCAGCCAAGCTGACCTCGAAGGGGATCAGCCCCAGCATTTT. Translated: CASSQADLEGDQPQHF.

This CDR3 is CASSLSGAADTQYF. DNA of the CDR3: TGTGCCAGCAGCCTAAGCGGGGCTGCAGATACGCAGTATTTT. The chain links TRBV11-3 to TRBJ2-3; TRBD2 matches 7 bases. This CDR3 is built from 14 residues. The junction had 6 bases not matched to a gene; V was cut back by 5 bases and J by 4 bases. Per germline, CDR1 SGHNT and CDR2 YENEEA. Complete variable domain (other parts from reference TRBV11-3 and TRBJ2-3): EAGVVQSPRYKIIEKKQPVAFWCNPISGHNTLYWYLQNLGQGPELLIRYENEEAVDDSQLPKDRFSAERLKGVDSTLKIQPAELGDSAVYLCASSLSGAADTQYFGPGTRLTVL.

This chain joins TRBV9 and TRBJ1-2, with 8 bases fitting TRBD1. CDR3 length equals 14 residues. Trimming removed 3 bases from V and 2 bases from J; junction bases left unmatched: 3. Germline V gene lookup returns CDR1 SGDLS and CDR2 YYNGEE. The CDR3 sequence: CASSARDRNYGYTF. Written as DNA, the CDR3 is TGTGCCAGCAGCGCCCGGGACAGGAACTATGGCTACACCTTC. The full variable domain, completed using reference TRBV9 and TRBJ1-2, is DSGVTQTPKHLITATGQRVTLRCSPRSGDLSVYWYQQSLDQGLQFLIQYYNGEERAKGNILERFSAQQFPDLHSELNLSSLELGDSALYFCASSARDRNYGYTFGSGTRLTVV.

The J gene is TRBJ1-2, the V gene TRBV29-1, with 9 bases aligning to TRBD1. The CDR3 contains 12 residues. V shed 4 bases, J shed 8 bases, and the junction held 5 bases outside the gene matches. Germline lookup yields CDR1 SQVTM and CDR2 ANQGSEA. CDR3 nucleotides: TGCAGCGTTGTACAGGGGGCAGAAGGCTACACCTTC. This translates into CSVVQGAEGYTF.

This clone was seen a handful of times. The J gene is TRBJ2-1, the V gene TRBV2; TRBD2 aligns across 7 bases. After removal of 1 base from V and 4 bases from J, the junction contained 7 bases not matched to a gene. The CDR3 extends over 16 amino acids. The V gene's germline CDR1 is SNHLY and CDR2 FYNNEI. The CDR3, as DNA: TGTGCCAGCAGTGAAGGACTAGCCTCCTCTTACAATGAGCAGTTCTTC. It specifies CASSEGLASSYNEQFF.

The chain is built from TRBV7-9 and TRBJ2-7; TRBD1 matches at 7 bases. The CDR3 loop spans 16 amino acids. V lost 5 bases, J lost 3 bases, and 13 bases stayed unmatched. Germline assignment: CDR1 SEHNR and CDR2 FQNEAQ (reference sequence). The CDR3 sequence is CASSANPGTEGYEQYF. The DNA of the CDR3 is TGTGCCAGCAGCGCTAACCCCGGGACAGAGGGCTACGAGCAGTACTTC.

This clone was seen only a few times. The chain uses TRBV6-5 and TRBJ1-5; a possible D gene is TRBD1 (6 bases). Deletions cut 6 bases from V and 6 bases from J, with 18 bases between. The CDR3 runs to 15 residues. CDR1 and CDR2 from the germline V gene are MNHEY and SVGAGI. CDR3 DNA: TGTGCCAGCAGCTCTCAACAGGGTACTAGTCAGCCCCAGCATTTT. Translation: CASSSQQGTSQPQHF.

This rearrangement joins TRBV5-1 to TRBJ2-7, with 8 bases identical to TRBD1. This CDR3 contains 14 residues. The trim removed 4 bases at V and 3 bases at J, leaving 6 bases unmatched. The germline gives CDR1 SGHRS, CDR2 YFSETQ. The CDR3 coding sequence is TGCGCCAGCAGCAGGACAGGGACACACTACGAGCAGTACTTC. Residues: CASSRTGTHYEQYF. The full variable domain, its missing parts supplied by reference TRBV5-1 and TRBJ2-7, is KAGVTQTPRYLIKTRGQQVTLSCSPISGHRSVSWYQQTPGQGLQFLFEYFSETQRNKGNFPGRFSGRQFSNSRSEMNVSTLELGDSALYLCASSRTGTHYEQYFGPGTRLTVT.

The J gene is TRBJ2-1, the V gene TRBV5-1; 12 bases line up with TRBD2. The CDR3 extends over 16 amino acids. With V trimmed by 4 bases and J by 4 bases, 6 bases remained unmatched. CDR1 and CDR2 from the germline V gene are SGHRS and YFSETQ. CDR3 region: CASSGRLAGDYNEQFF. In DNA form, the CDR3 reads TGCGCCAGCAGCGGTCGACTAGCGGGAGATTACAATGAGCAGTTCTTC. The full variable domain, its missing parts supplied by reference TRBV5-1 and TRBJ2-1, is KAGVTQTPRYLIKTRGQQVTLSCSPISGHRSVSWYQQTPGQGLQFLFEYFSETQRNKGNFPGRFSGRQFSNSRSEMNVSTLELGDSALYLCASSGRLAGDYNEQFFGPGTRLTVL.

The CDR3 loop reads CASSLGPISYEQYF. Written as DNA, the CDR3 is TGCGCCAGCAGCTTGGGGCCCATTTCCTACGAGCAGTACTTC. This chain links TRBV5-1 with TRBJ2-7; unclear D gene. Trimming stripped 0 bases from V and 1 base from J, with 8 bases between. In germline, CDR1 is SGHRS, CDR2 YFSETQ. The CDR3 contains 14 residues.

The DNA for the CDR3 is TGTGCCAGCAGCTTGGGTACTTACACAGATACGCAGTATTTT. It codes for CASSLGTYTDTQYF. The rearrangement links TRBV5-6 to TRBJ2-3; D uncertain. Germline CDR1 is SGHDT and CDR2 is YYEEEE. The CDR3 has 14 amino acids. V was pared by 0 bases and J by 2 bases, with 7 bases between.

The rearrangement joins TRBV29-1 to TRBJ1-5; D perhaps matches TRBD1 (6 bases). The germline CDR1 and CDR2 sequences are SQVTM and ANQGSEA. The length of the CDR3 is 13 residues. V was shortened by 6 bases and J by 1 base, with 10 bases between the two germline ends. This CDR3 is CSVGAGSNQPQHF. The CDR3 DNA sequence: TGCAGCGTGGGGGCCGGGAGCAATCAGCCCCAGCATTTT.

The chain links TRBV2 to TRBJ1-5, with a tentative D call TRBD1 (6 bases). The CDR3 covers 13 residues. V was cut by 5 bases and J by 5 bases, with 10 bases left in between. From germline, CDR1 is SNHLY and CDR2 FYNNEI. CDR3 residues: CASSTGPDQPQHF. CDR3 coding DNA: TGTGCCAGCAGTACAGGGCCGGATCAGCCCCAGCATTTT.

The chain couples TRBV7-3 to TRBJ1-2, with a possible D match to TRBD1 (5 bases). V was pared by 5 bases and J by 4 bases, with 17 bases between. The CDR3 is 15 residues long. CDR1 and CDR2 from the germline V gene are SGHTA and FQGTGA. The CDR3 bases are TGTGCCAGCAGCCAACCGTCAAGGGGAACCTATGGCTACACCTTC. Protein: CASSQPSRGTYGYTF.

Only a few counts were recorded for this clone. V gene TRBV7-2 combines with J gene TRBJ2-3, with D unclear. The CDR3 length is 12 residues. Trimming removed 1 base from V and 8 bases from J, with 7 bases in between. In germline, CDR1 is SGHTA, CDR2 FQGNSA. The CDR3: CASSLGGGTQYF. The DNA of the CDR3 is TGTGCCAGCAGCTTAGGCGGTGGTACGCAGTATTTT. The whole variable domain, filled in from reference TRBV7-2 and TRBJ2-3, reads GAGVSQSPSNKVTEKGKDVELRCDPISGHTALYWYRQSLGQGLEFLIYFQGNSAPDKSGLPSDRFSAERTGGSVSTLTIQRTQQEDSAVYLCASSLGGGTQYFGPGTRLTVL.

In its sample, this clone ranks as medium-sized. V gene TRBV7-3 combines with J gene TRBJ2-2; 10 nucleotides align to TRBD1. Losses at the gene ends were 5 bases for V and 6 bases for J; bases not matched to a gene: 9. Per germline, CDR1 SGHTA and CDR2 FQGTGA. The CDR3 covers 16 residues. CDR3 sequence: CASSRPGQGIAGELFF. The CDR3 bases are TGTGCCAGCAGCCGGCCGGGACAGGGGATTGCCGGGGAGCTGTTTTTT.

The chain joins TRBV6-1 to TRBJ2-7, with D unresolved. Germline values: CDR1 MNHNS, CDR2 SASEGT. The CDR3 spans 14 residues. Deletions cut 1 base from V and 3 bases from J, with 10 bases between. CDR3 amino acids: CASSEGQAHYEQYF. The CDR3 DNA reads as TGTGCCAGCAGTGAAGGGCAGGCCCACTACGAGCAGTACTTC.